This TCR beta chain is from a study of T-cell memory formation after mild COVID-19. This clonotype was detected a few times. The target antigen is unknown. Via MiXCR, TCRdb re-called the 5' RACE reads, giving one row per CDR3 protein. The table has fewer than 350,000 distinct CDR3 sequences, roughly 15% seen once. Study-level results: From day 15 to 85, contracting clones were balanced between CD4 and CD8, whereas later expanders leaned toward CD4+. For contracting clones, CD4+ ones sat mainly in CM and EM, CD8+ in EMRA.

Unmatched junction bases numbered 7, after V lost 1 base and J lost 2 bases. This CDR3 is 16 amino acids long. Germline lookup yields CDR1 SEHNR and CDR2 FQNEAQ (reference sequence). This receptor was obtained from a man between 18 and 35 years old who had mild COVID-19 (a few samples of this study predate the infection). Cell type and time point are not known. Sequencing was done on a sample of PBMCs or a T cell subset sorted from them (not recorded which). The gene calls are TRBV7-9 and TRBJ2-5, with TRBD2 matching 7 bases. The CDR3 DNA reads as TGTGCCAGCAGCTTAGGAACTAGCGTCACACAAGAGACCCAGTACTTC. The encoded protein is CASSLGTSVTQETQYF.